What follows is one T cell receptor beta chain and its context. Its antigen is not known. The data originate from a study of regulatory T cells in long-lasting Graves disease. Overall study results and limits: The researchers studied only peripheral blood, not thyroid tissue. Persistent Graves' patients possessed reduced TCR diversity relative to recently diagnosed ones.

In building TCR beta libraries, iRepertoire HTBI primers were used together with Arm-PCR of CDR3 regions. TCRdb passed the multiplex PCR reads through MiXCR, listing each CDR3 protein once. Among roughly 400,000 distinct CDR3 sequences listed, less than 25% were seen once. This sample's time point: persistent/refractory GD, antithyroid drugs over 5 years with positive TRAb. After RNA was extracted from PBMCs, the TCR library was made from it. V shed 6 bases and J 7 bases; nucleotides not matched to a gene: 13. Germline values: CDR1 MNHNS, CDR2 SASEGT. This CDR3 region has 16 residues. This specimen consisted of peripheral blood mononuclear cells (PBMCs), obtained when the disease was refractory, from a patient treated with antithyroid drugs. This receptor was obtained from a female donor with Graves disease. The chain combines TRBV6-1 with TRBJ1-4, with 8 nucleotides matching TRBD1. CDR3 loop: CASSRETGTGGEKLFF. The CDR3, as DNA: TGTGCCAGCAGCCGAGAAACCGGGACAGGTGGTGAAAAACTGTTTTTT.